One and the same sample provided the 30 T cell receptor beta chains below, sequenced in a study of T cell responses to AZD1222 COVID-19 vaccine. The protocol was immunoSEQ multiplex PCR, while the TCRdb copy is restricted to in-frame clones and leaves out a portion. In the table there are more than 140,000 clones, roughly 88% of which are singletons. The sample here was peripheral blood, taken on day 0 of AZD1222 vaccination. The receptors here all came from an adult in good health.

The gene calls are TRBV12-5 and TRBJ2-1; 11 bases fit TRBD2. Germline V CDR1 and CDR2: LGHNT, FRNRAP. CDR3 length equals 16 residues. Trimming cost V 6 bases and J 3 bases; bases outside gene matches: 7. The CDR3 spells CASGPLAGGSYNEQFF. The CDR3, as DNA: TGTGCTAGTGGACCCCTAGCGGGAGGAAGCTACAATGAGCAGTTCTTC.

The chain employs TRBV11-3 and TRBJ2-7; tentatively, D is TRBD1 (6 bases). Germline V CDR1 and CDR2: SGHNT, YENEEA. The CDR3 is 12 amino acids. Trimming stripped 8 bases from V and 0 bases from J, with 8 bases between. The CDR3 spells CASQGRSYEQYF. The DNA for the CDR3 is TGTGCCAGCCAGGGGCGCTCCTACGAGCAGTACTTC.

V is TRBV2 and J is TRBJ1-1, with 8 bases identical to TRBD1. This CDR3 has 13 residues. The germline gives CDR1 SNHLY, CDR2 FYNNEI. Trimming at V came to 4 bases and at J to 4 bases, leaving 2 bases not matched to a gene. CDR3 sequence reads: CASSVQGGTEAFF. The CDR3 nucleotides are TGTGCCAGCAGTGTACAGGGGGGCACTGAAGCTTTCTTT.

This chain joins TRBV4-1 and TRBJ2-2; D gene ambiguous. Trimming took 3 bases from V and 1 from J, leaving 0 bases between them. The CDR3 is made up of 12 amino acids. Germline V gene data show CDR1 as MGHRA and CDR2 as YSYEKL. The CDR3, as DNA: TGCGCCAGCAGCCAGAACACCGGGGAGCTGTTTTTT. Translated, it gives CASSQNTGELFF.

The genes are TRBV18 and TRBJ2-7; 11 bases align to TRBD2. Germline V gene data show CDR1 as KGHSH and CDR2 as LQKENI. This CDR3 region has 14 residues. V was clipped by 5 bases and J by 6 bases; unmatched bases: 6. The CDR3 bases are TGTGCCAGCTCAAATAGCGGGAGGGCCGGCGAGCAGTACTTC. Protein: CASSNSGRAGEQYF.

The chain combines TRBV7-2 with TRBJ2-5; 14 bases are a match to TRBD2. Germline CDR1 and CDR2: SGHTA and FQGNSA. Unmatched junction bases numbered 6, after V lost 1 base and J lost 2 bases. This CDR3 is built from 18 residues. CDR3 sequence reads: CASSLGLAGGPWQETQYF. The CDR3 nucleotides are TGTGCCAGCAGCTTAGGACTAGCGGGAGGGCCGTGGCAAGAGACCCAGTACTTC.

This clone came up a few times. The V gene is TRBV7-8, the J gene TRBJ2-7, with TRBD2 matching over 13 bases. Germline assignment: CDR1 SGHVS and CDR2 FQNEAQ. V was clipped by 0 bases and J by 3 bases; unmatched bases: 2. The CDR3 loop spans 16 amino acids. CDR3 protein: CASSLARTSGSYEQYF. CDR3 nucleotide sequence: TGTGCCAGCAGCTTAGCGCGGACTAGCGGGAGCTACGAGCAGTACTTC.

The chain uses TRBV10-3 and TRBJ2-3, with D unclear. Germline V gives CDR1 ENHRY, CDR2 SYGVKD. The CDR3 has 15 amino acids. Trimming cost V 4 bases and J 0 bases, with 11 bases left between them. The CDR3 DNA follows: TGTGCCATCAGTGTAGGGCGGCCAAGCACAGATACGCAGTATTTT. Encoded protein: CAISVGRPSTDTQYF.

The chain links TRBV6-9 to TRBJ1-6; no firm D call. With 5 bases removed from V and 8 bases from J, the gap between germline ends came to 4 bases. The CDR3 has 11 amino acids. The germline V gene encodes CDR1 MNHGY and CDR2 SVAAGI. The CDR3 DNA reads TGTGCCAGCAGTAGTGATTCACCCCTCCACTTT. This translates into CASSSDSPLHF.

The chain couples TRBV28 to TRBJ2-1; D might be TRBD2 (5 bases). Germline V gene lookup returns CDR1 MDHEN and CDR2 SYDVKM. The CDR3 is 14 residues long. V was clipped by 6 bases and J by 4 bases, with 13 bases between them. The CDR3 here is CASRGSLSYNEQFF. In DNA form, the CDR3 reads TGTGCCAGCAGAGGGAGTTTATCTTACAATGAGCAGTTCTTC. The full variable domain, its missing parts supplied by reference TRBV28 and TRBJ2-1, is DVKVTQSSRYLVKRTGEKVFLECVQDMDHENMFWYRQDPGLGLRLIYFSYDVKMKEKGDIPEGYSVSREKKERFSLILESASTNQTSMYLCASRGSLSYNEQFFGPGTRLTVL.

This chain connects TRBV11-2 to TRBJ2-1, with D possibly called TRBD1 or TRBD2 (5 bases each). Trimming removed 0 bases at V and 0 bases at J, with 12 bases between. CDR1 is SGHAT and CDR2 is FQNNGV in the germline V gene. The length of the CDR3 is 17 residues. CDR3 sequence reads: CASSLEGLADSYNEQFF. CDR3 in DNA: TGTGCCAGCAGCTTAGAGGGGCTAGCAGACTCCTACAATGAGCAGTTCTTC.

This chain's CDR3 is CASSHPPRLWVGQPQHF. In nucleotides, the CDR3 is TGTGCCAGCAGCCATCCCCCCAGACTCTGGGTAGGTCAGCCCCAGCATTTT. V and J are TRBV14 and TRBJ1-5; D remains ambiguous. Trimming removed 3 bases from V and 6 bases from J, with 21 bases in between. CDR3 size: 17 residues. Germline V CDR1 and CDR2: SGHDN, FVKESK.

The rearrangement joins TRBV11-1 to TRBJ1-1, with TRBD1 as a possible D gene (5 bases). Germline V CDR1 and CDR2: SGHAT, FQDESV (reference sequence). The CDR3 covers 15 residues. With 4 bases removed from V and 4 bases from J, the gap between germline ends came to 16 bases. The CDR3 nucleotides are TGTGCCAGCAGCTCCAGATTTGGCGGGGGCACTGAAGCTTTCTTT. This translates into CASSSRFGGGTEAFF.

This clone has more than one count but fewer than ten. The rearrangement links TRBV4-3 to TRBJ2-7; 7 bases fit TRBD1. This CDR3 is 13 amino acids long. Germline V lookup: CDR1 LGHNA, CDR2 YSLEER. Losses at the gene ends were 3 bases for V and 5 bases for J; bases not matched to a gene: 4. CDR3 sequence reads: CASSHLTGDEQYF. CDR3 in DNA: TGCGCCAGCAGCCACCTCACAGGGGACGAGCAGTACTTC.

The gene calls are TRBV12-3 or TRBV12-4 and TRBJ2-3; no definite D call. Trimming pared 6 bases from V and 1 base from J, leaving 5 bases between. The CDR3 is 12 amino acids. As DNA, the CDR3 is TGTGCCAGCAGGGCCGGCACAGATACGCAGTATTTT. This codes for CASRAGTDTQYF.

The chain recombines TRBV6-1 with TRBJ2-2; a weak D match, TRBD2 (5 bases). The V gene's germline CDR1 is MNHNS and CDR2 SASEGT. V gave up 2 bases and J gave up 6 bases, with 22 bases separating them. The CDR3 totals 18 residues. For the CDR3, the DNA is TGTGCCAGCAGTGAACGGGCTGGGTCTTCCGGGAAGGCCGGGGAGCTGTTTTTT. As protein: CASSERAGSSGKAGELFF.

The chain links TRBV7-3 to TRBJ2-1; D ambiguous. Trimming pared 5 bases from V and 5 bases from J, leaving 10 bases between. Germline loops: CDR1 SGHTA, CDR2 FQGTGA. The CDR3 extends over 13 amino acids. The CDR3 here is CASSASIDNEQFF. The CDR3 DNA sequence: TGTGCCAGCAGCGCCTCAATCGACAATGAGCAGTTCTTC.

This clone has just a few counts. This chain joins TRBV19 and TRBJ1-5, with 10 bases identical to TRBD1. Germline V lookup: CDR1 LNHDA, CDR2 SQIVND (reference sequence). CDR3 size: 14 residues. Trimming removed 5 bases from V and 4 bases from J; junction bases left unmatched: 2. The CDR3 loop is CASSRTGGNQPQHF. In DNA form, the CDR3 reads TGTGCCAGTAGTCGGACAGGGGGTAATCAGCCCCAGCATTTT.

This rearrangement joins TRBV7-2 to TRBJ1-2; 7 positions agree with TRBD1. CDR3 size: 14 residues. With 3 bases clipped from V and 7 bases from J, the junction kept 8 bases outside the gene matches. Germline-derived CDR1 and CDR2 are SGHTA and FQGNSA. Here the CDR3 DNA reads TGTGCCAGCAGCTTTCTCCAGGGGGTCGGTGGCTACACCTTC. Amino acids: CASSFLQGVGGYTF.

The chain is built from TRBV5-1 and TRBJ1-5; D gene unclear. The CDR3 runs 14 residues. Germline loops: CDR1 SGHRS, CDR2 YFSETQ. V gave up 2 bases and J gave up 1 base, with 7 bases separating them. The DNA of the CDR3 is TGCGCCAGCAGCTTCGATGGGAGCAATCAGCCCCAGCATTTT. It specifies CASSFDGSNQPQHF. The full variable domain, rest sourced from reference TRBV5-1 and TRBJ1-5, is KAGVTQTPRYLIKTRGQQVTLSCSPISGHRSVSWYQQTPGQGLQFLFEYFSETQRNKGNFPGRFSGRQFSNSRSEMNVSTLELGDSALYLCASSFDGSNQPQHFGDGTRLSIL.

The genes are TRBV4-3 and TRBJ1-1; 9 bases match TRBD1. Germline V gene lookup returns CDR1 LGHNA and CDR2 YSLEER. The CDR3 sequence is 16 residues long. The trim removed 4 bases at V and 3 bases at J, leaving 9 bases unmatched. CDR3 region: CASSLGTGFRYTEAFF. The CDR3 bases are TGCGCCAGCAGCCTTGGGACAGGGTTTAGGTACACTGAAGCTTTCTTT.

V usage is TRBV28 and J usage is TRBJ2-1; D is undetermined. The ends were cut back, 6 bases at V and 10 bases at J, with 13 bases in the middle. Germline V lookup: CDR1 MDHEN, CDR2 SYDVKM. CDR3 length: 12 amino acids. CDR3 region: CASSSPGGEQFF. CDR3 nucleotide sequence: TGTGCCAGCAGCTCGCCGGGTGGGGAGCAGTTCTTC.

The V gene is TRBV19, the J gene TRBJ2-3; D tentatively fits TRBD1 or TRBD2 (5 bases each). This CDR3 has 13 residues. Germline lookup yields CDR1 LNHDA and CDR2 SQIVND (reference sequence). The V end was cut by 5 bases, the J end by 3 bases, with 9 bases between. CDR3 coding DNA: TGTGCCAGTAGTGGGGACGGAACAGATACGCAGTATTTT. Its translation is CASSGDGTDTQYF.

In its sample, this clone was seen a few times. The chain recombines TRBV25-1 with TRBJ2-7, with unresolved D. CDR1 is MGHDK, CDR2 SYGVNS, per germline. Trimming left V 3 bases short and J 4 bases short, with 10 bases between. The CDR3 consists of 13 residues. The CDR3 coding sequence is TGTGCCAGCAGTGATCAGGAAAGTTACGAGCAGTACTTC. This gives the protein CASSDQESYEQYF.

This rearrangement joins TRBV9 to TRBJ2-1; 10 nucleotides line up with TRBD2. Unmatched junction bases numbered 10, after V lost 4 bases and J lost 6 bases. CDR1 is SGDLS and CDR2 is YYNGEE in the germline V gene. This CDR3 spans 16 amino acids. CDR3 sequence: CASSSWTSGTFNEQFF. As DNA, the CDR3 is TGTGCCAGCAGCTCCTGGACTAGCGGTACTTTCAATGAGCAGTTCTTC.

In this sample, this clone turned up a few times. The CDR3 nucleotides are TGTGCCAGCAGCCGGTCCGGGACGCCGAACACCGGGGAGCTGTTTTTT. It yields the protein CASSRSGTPNTGELFF. The rearrangement joins TRBV7-2 to TRBJ2-2; tentatively, D is TRBD1 or TRBD2 (5 bases each). The germline CDR1 and CDR2 sequences are SGHTA and FQGNSA. The length of the CDR3 is 16 residues. V lost 5 bases, J lost 0 bases, and 13 bases lay in between. The full variable domain, completed using reference TRBV7-2 and TRBJ2-2, is GAGVSQSPSNKVTEKGKDVELRCDPISGHTALYWYRQSLGQGLEFLIYFQGNSAPDKSGLPSDRFSAERTGGSVSTLTIQRTQQEDSAVYLCASSRSGTPNTGELFFGEGSRLTVL.

The chain combines TRBV19 with TRBJ1-1; D is undetermined. Per the germline V gene, CDR1 is LNHDA and CDR2 is SQIVND (reference sequence). The ends were cut back, 8 bases at V and 3 bases at J, with 19 bases in the middle. The CDR3 has 15 residues. CDR3: CASAHKADGYTEAFF. CDR3 sequence (DNA): TGTGCCAGTGCACATAAAGCAGACGGCTACACTGAAGCTTTCTTT.

The chain employs TRBV24-1 and TRBJ2-3; no clear D gene. Trimming cost V 3 bases and J 2 bases, with 5 bases left between them. The CDR3 extends over 13 amino acids. CDR1 KGHDR and CDR2 SFDVKD come from the germline V gene. The CDR3 nucleotides are TGTGCCACCAGTGATATCTCCACAGATACGCAGTATTTT. Translation: CATSDISTDTQYF.

The rearrangement links TRBV6-2 or TRBV6-3 to TRBJ2-7; 10 bases align to TRBD1. Germline V gene lookup returns CDR1 MNHEY and CDR2 SVGEGT. With V trimmed by 0 bases and J by 2 bases, 1 base remained unmatched. This CDR3 comprises 15 residues. The CDR3 coding sequence is TGTGCCAGCAGTTACTCGACAGGGGGCCCCTACGAGCAGTACTTC. Encoded protein: CASSYSTGGPYEQYF.

The V gene is TRBV28, the J gene TRBJ1-1, with D unclear. The CDR3 spans 14 residues. Germline CDR1 MDHEN, CDR2 SYDVKM. The germline V and J ends were trimmed by 7 bases and 1 base, with 13 bases remaining between them. The CDR3 sequence: CASTPLRGNTEAFF. In DNA form, the CDR3 reads TGTGCCAGCACCCCCCTAAGAGGGAACACTGAAGCTTTCTTT.